What follows are 25 T cell receptor beta chains derived from one specimen sequenced in a study of shared clonotypes between healthy human individuals. Profiling relied on immunoSEQ multiplex PCR, and the TCRdb table lists in-frame clones only, not all of them. The data contain some 2 million clones, roughly 95% of them singletons. Input material: naive CD4+ T cells sorted from blood. Subset meaning: CD45RA+ positively selected. The receptor source for this set is a man aged 18 to 30 in good health.

This chain uses TRBV28 with TRBJ1-4; D is undetermined. The germline V and J ends were trimmed by 5 bases and 7 bases, with 14 bases remaining between them. Germline CDR1 and CDR2: MDHEN and SYDVKM. This CDR3 is built from 14 residues. The CDR3 here is CASSLGWGREKLFF. DNA of the CDR3: TGTGCCAGCAGTCTCGGGTGGGGTCGTGAAAAACTGTTTTTT. The full variable domain, rest sourced from reference TRBV28 and TRBJ1-4, is DVKVTQSSRYLVKRTGEKVFLECVQDMDHENMFWYRQDPGLGLRLIYFSYDVKMKEKGDIPEGYSVSREKKERFSLILESASTNQTSMYLCASSLGWGREKLFFGSGTQLSVL.

This sequence joins TRBV10-3 and TRBJ2-7; unclear D gene. The CDR3 is 13 residues long. Trimming left V 8 bases short and J 2 bases short, with 13 bases between. Germline V gene sequence: CDR1 ENHRY, CDR2 SYGVKD. The CDR3 region is CAIGEGSAYEQYF. The CDR3 DNA follows: TGTGCCATCGGGGAAGGGTCAGCCTACGAGCAGTACTTC.

Details on this clone: Other DNA sequences in the sample encode the same CDR3. The CDR3 loop is CAWSVGPNTEAFF. CDR3 nucleotide sequence: TGTGCCTGGAGTGTGGGGCCGAACACTGAAGCTTTCTTT. The chain recombines TRBV30 with TRBJ1-1; maybe TRBD1 (5 bases). The germline V gene encodes CDR1 GTSNPN and CDR2 SVGIG (reference sequence). V dropped 0 bases and J dropped 1 base, with 6 bases sitting between them. The length of the CDR3 is 13 residues.

V gene TRBV30 combines with J gene TRBJ1-2; D is unclear. V lost 7 bases, J lost 3 bases, and 15 bases lay in between. Germline assignment: CDR1 GTSNPN and CDR2 SVGIG (reference sequence). There are 13 residues in the CDR3. In DNA form, the CDR3 reads TGTGCCTCAACCCTCTCACCCCACTATGGCTACACCTTC. Translated, it gives CASTLSPHYGYTF.

The CDR3 reads CASSTSPGAPYEQYF. The DNA for the CDR3 is TGTGCCAGCAGCACATCTCCAGGGGCCCCCTACGAGCAGTACTTC. The J gene is TRBJ2-7, the V gene TRBV7-2, with D possibly matching TRBD1 (6 bases). This CDR3 comprises 15 residues. Looked up from germline, CDR1 is SGHTA and CDR2 is FQGNSA. Deletions cut 5 bases from V and 2 bases from J, with 16 bases between. Full variable domain (outside the CDR3, taken from reference TRBV7-2 and TRBJ2-7): GAGVSQSPSNKVTEKGKDVELRCDPISGHTALYWYRQSLGQGLEFLIYFQGNSAPDKSGLPSDRFSAERTGGSVSTLTIQRTQQEDSAVYLCASSTSPGAPYEQYFGPGTRLTVT.

The chain employs TRBV7-2 and TRBJ2-3; weak D call: TRBD2 (6 bases). This CDR3 spans 13 amino acids. V lost 3 bases and J 6 bases, leaving 10 bases between the germline ends. Germline assignment: CDR1 SGHTA and CDR2 FQGNSA. CDR3 sequence: CASSLDYSDTQYF. CDR3 in DNA: TGTGCCAGCAGCTTGGACTATTCGGATACGCAGTATTTT.

The CDR3 here is CASGDRDSYNEQFF. The CDR3 DNA is TGTGCTAGTGGTGACCGGGACTCCTACAATGAGCAGTTCTTC. The rearrangement links TRBV12-5 to TRBJ2-1; D may be TRBD2 (5 bases). The CDR3 spans 14 residues. V was shortened by 5 bases and J by 0 bases, with 8 bases between the two germline ends. The germline V gene encodes CDR1 LGHNT and CDR2 FRNRAP.

V and J are TRBV7-2 and TRBJ2-3; 9 nucleotides align to TRBD2. The CDR3 sequence is 18 residues long. CDR1 and CDR2 from the germline V gene are SGHTA and FQGNSA. Trimming removed 1 base from V and 0 bases from J; junction bases left unmatched: 8. As DNA, the CDR3 is TGTGCCAGCAGCTTAGTCTCACTAGCGGGCGGTAGCACAGATACGCAGTATTTT. Encoded protein: CASSLVSLAGGSTDTQYF.

CDR3 residues: CAISESGGSNTEAFF. CDR3 bases: TGTGCCATCAGTGAGTCAGGGGGCTCGAACACTGAAGCTTTCTTT. The genes are TRBV10-3 and TRBJ1-1, with 7 bases identical to TRBD1. With 0 bases clipped from V and 1 base from J, the junction kept 2 bases outside the gene matches. CDR3 length: 15 residues. CDR1 ENHRY and CDR2 SYGVKD come from the germline V gene.

In the case of this clone: This CDR3 is also generated by other DNA sequences in the sample. The genes are TRBV9 and TRBJ2-7; perhaps D is TRBD1 or TRBD2 (5 bases each). Germline V CDR1 and CDR2: SGDLS, YYNGEE. This CDR3 is built from 14 residues. Deletions cut 0 bases from V and 1 base from J, with 8 bases between. CDR3 region: CASSVDGASYEQYF. DNA for the CDR3: TGTGCCAGCAGCGTAGACGGGGCTTCCTACGAGCAGTACTTC.

Turning to this clone: The sample contains more than one DNA sequence encoding this CDR3. The V gene is TRBV2, the J gene TRBJ2-5, with 7 bases identical to TRBD2. This CDR3 comprises 11 residues. Germline trimming cut 9 bases from V and 5 bases from J; bases unmatched to any gene: 3. The V gene's germline CDR1 is SNHLY and CDR2 FYNNEI. CDR3 in amino acids: CASGGEETQYF. DNA of the CDR3: TGTGCCAGTGGGGGGGAGGAGACCCAGTACTTC.

The chain couples TRBV18 to TRBJ2-6; 9 bases fit TRBD1. Per the germline V gene, CDR1 is KGHSH and CDR2 is LQKENI. V was clipped by 5 bases and J by 2 bases; unmatched bases: 7. The CDR3 length is 17 residues. The chain's CDR3 is CASSEVGTGTGANVLTF. The CDR3 DNA sequence: TGTGCCAGCTCAGAGGTGGGGACAGGGACTGGGGCCAACGTCCTGACTTTC.

The chain couples TRBV4-1 to TRBJ2-5, with 13 bases matching TRBD2. This CDR3 spans 16 amino acids. The germline V gene has CDR1 MGHRA and CDR2 YSYEKL. V lost 6 bases to trimming and J lost 4 bases; unmatched junction nucleotides: 8. The CDR3 DNA is TGCGCCAGCAGACCCACTAGCGGGAGGGCGGGAGAGACCCAGTACTTC. Translated: CASRPTSGRAGETQYF.

The CDR3 DNA follows: TGTGCCAGCTCACTTTGGCAGGGGGCGAAGGTGGAGCAGTACTTC. Translated, it gives CASSLWQGAKVEQYF. This sequence joins TRBV18 and TRBJ2-7; 8 nucleotides align to TRBD1. CDR1 KGHSH and CDR2 LQKENI come from the germline V gene. The CDR3 has 15 residues. The V segment lost 4 bases and the J segment 7 bases; nucleotides outside the gene matches: 12.

V gene TRBV2 combines with J gene TRBJ1-6; D unclear. V shed 6 bases and J shed 0 bases, with 12 bases lying between them. There are 16 residues in the CDR3. Germline V gene lookup returns CDR1 SNHLY and CDR2 FYNNEI. The chain's CDR3 is CASSISRSSYNSPLHF. The CDR3 region has the DNA TGTGCCAGCAGCATCAGTCGCAGCTCCTATAATTCACCCCTCCACTTT.

This chain connects TRBV5-6 to TRBJ1-3; unclear D gene. Germline lookup yields CDR1 SGHDT and CDR2 YYEEEE. The V and J ends lost 2 bases and 4 bases respectively, with 22 bases between them. CDR3 length: 18 residues. The CDR3 nucleotides are TGTGCCAGCAGCTTCAAGACTTACCCGGGGATCGACGGAAACACCATATATTTT. Protein: CASSFKTYPGIDGNTIYF.

The V gene is TRBV5-1, the J gene TRBJ2-7; no clear D gene. CDR1 and CDR2 from the germline V gene are SGHRS and YFSETQ. The CDR3 is 12 residues long. V lost 0 bases, J lost 9 bases, and 10 bases lay in between. The CDR3 DNA reads as TGCGCCAGCAGCTTGGATTTGGTGACGCAGTACTTC. Its protein is CASSLDLVTQYF.

The chain joins TRBV6-1 to TRBJ2-3; D is uncertain. The CDR3 totals 12 residues. Germline CDR1 is MNHNS and CDR2 is SASEGT. The ends were cut back, 0 bases at V and 7 bases at J, with 5 bases in the middle. Here the CDR3 DNA reads TGTGCCAGCAGTGAAGCGGGGTATACGCAGTATTTT. Its protein is CASSEAGYTQYF.

V usage is TRBV4-1 and J usage is TRBJ2-7; D unresolved. CDR3 length: 15 amino acids. Germline V lookup: CDR1 MGHRA, CDR2 YSYEKL. The ends were cut back, 1 base at V and 4 bases at J, with 14 bases in the middle. The CDR3 loop is CASSQAIWGKYEQYF. CDR3 nucleotide sequence: TGCGCCAGCAGCCAAGCTATTTGGGGTAAATACGAGCAGTACTTC.

The chain couples TRBV29-1 to TRBJ1-3, with unresolved D. The CDR3 loop spans 13 amino acids. Deletions cut 2 bases from V and 0 bases from J, with 5 bases between. The germline V gene encodes CDR1 SQVTM and CDR2 ANQGSEA. The CDR3 protein is CSVERDSGNTIYF. In nucleotides, the CDR3 is TGCAGCGTTGAAAGAGACTCTGGAAACACCATATATTTT.

The CDR3: CASRNPGISSYEQYF. In nucleotides, the CDR3 is TGTGCCAGCAGAAACCCGGGTATCAGCTCCTACGAGCAGTACTTC. This rearrangement joins TRBV6-5 to TRBJ2-7; D not resolved. V gave up 6 bases and J gave up 0 bases, with 15 bases separating them. The CDR3 covers 15 residues. From germline, CDR1 is MNHEY and CDR2 SVGAGI.

This clone was seen more than once but under ten times. The sample holds other DNA sequences that translate to the same CDR3. The chain has TRBV28 and TRBJ2-7, with unresolved D. V was clipped by 8 bases and J by 2 bases, with 4 bases between them. The CDR3 has 10 amino acids. CDR1 and CDR2 (germline): MDHEN, SYDVKM. The CDR3 nucleotides are TGTGCCAGCGGTCCCTACGAGCAGTACTTC. It specifies CASGPYEQYF.

The rearrangement links TRBV11-2 to TRBJ2-7, with 10 positions matching TRBD2. CDR1 is SGHAT and CDR2 is FQNNGV in the germline V gene. With V trimmed by 7 bases and J by 5 bases, 8 bases remained unmatched. CDR3 length: 14 amino acids. As DNA, the CDR3 is TGTGCCAGCAACTCGGGCCTAGCGGGGGACGAGCAGTACTTC. The encoded protein is CASNSGLAGDEQYF.

The J gene is TRBJ1-1, the V gene TRBV7-9; a possible D gene is TRBD1 (5 bases). V dropped 0 bases and J dropped 1 base, with 12 bases sitting between them. The CDR3 covers 16 residues. From germline, CDR1 is SEHNR and CDR2 FQNEAQ (reference sequence). The CDR3 DNA sequence: TGTGCCAGCAGCTTAGCCTCAAGCGGGGCGAACACTGAAGCTTTCTTT. Amino acids: CASSLASSGANTEAFF.

This rearrangement joins TRBV5-5 to TRBJ2-1; unclear D gene. V gave up 3 bases and J gave up 5 bases, with 12 bases separating them. Germline assignment: CDR1 SGHKS and CDR2 YYEKEE (reference sequence). The CDR3 length is 14 residues. The CDR3 coding sequence is TGTGCCAGCAGCTGGTTAGGGCCCCACAATGAGCAGTTCTTC. Protein product: CASSWLGPHNEQFF.